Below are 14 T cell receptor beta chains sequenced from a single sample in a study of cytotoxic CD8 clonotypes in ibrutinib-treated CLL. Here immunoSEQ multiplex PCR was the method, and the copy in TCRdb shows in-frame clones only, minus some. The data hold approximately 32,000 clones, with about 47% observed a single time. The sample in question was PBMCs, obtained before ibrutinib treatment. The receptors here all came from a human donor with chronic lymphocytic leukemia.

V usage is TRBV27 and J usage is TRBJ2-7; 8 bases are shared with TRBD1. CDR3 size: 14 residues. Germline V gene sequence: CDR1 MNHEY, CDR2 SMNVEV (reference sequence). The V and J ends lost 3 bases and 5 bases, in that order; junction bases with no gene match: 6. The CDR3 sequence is CASSLDRVGNEQYF. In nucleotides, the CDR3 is TGTGCCAGCAGTTTGGACAGGGTCGGTAACGAGCAGTACTTC.

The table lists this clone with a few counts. The chain's CDR3 is CASSKGDGRDIQYF. CDR3 nucleotide sequence: TGTGCCAGCAGCAAGGGGGACGGGAGGGACATTCAGTACTTC. The chain couples TRBV6-5 to TRBJ2-4; the match to TRBD2 covers 8 bases. The CDR3 runs to 14 residues. With 6 bases clipped from V and 8 bases from J, the junction kept 9 bases outside the gene matches. Germline assignment: CDR1 MNHEY and CDR2 SVGAGI.

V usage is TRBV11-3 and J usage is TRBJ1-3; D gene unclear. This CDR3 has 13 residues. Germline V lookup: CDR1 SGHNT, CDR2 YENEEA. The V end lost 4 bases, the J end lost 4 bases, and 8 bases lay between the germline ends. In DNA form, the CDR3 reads TGTGCCAGCAGCTCCCTCGGGGGAAACACCATATATTTT. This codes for CASSSLGGNTIYF.

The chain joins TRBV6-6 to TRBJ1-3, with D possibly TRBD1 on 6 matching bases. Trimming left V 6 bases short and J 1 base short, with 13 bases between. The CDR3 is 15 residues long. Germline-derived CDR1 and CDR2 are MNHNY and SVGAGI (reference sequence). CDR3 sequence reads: CASSSGTPSGNTIYF. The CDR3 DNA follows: TGTGCCAGCAGCAGCGGGACACCTTCTGGAAACACCATATATTTT.

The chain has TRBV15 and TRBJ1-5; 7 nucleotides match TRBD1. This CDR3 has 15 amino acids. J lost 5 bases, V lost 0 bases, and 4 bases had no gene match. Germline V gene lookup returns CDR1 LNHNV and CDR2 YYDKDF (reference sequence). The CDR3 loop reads CATSRDGTAYQPQHF. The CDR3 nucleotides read TGTGCCACCAGCAGAGATGGGACAGCCTATCAGCCCCAGCATTTT.

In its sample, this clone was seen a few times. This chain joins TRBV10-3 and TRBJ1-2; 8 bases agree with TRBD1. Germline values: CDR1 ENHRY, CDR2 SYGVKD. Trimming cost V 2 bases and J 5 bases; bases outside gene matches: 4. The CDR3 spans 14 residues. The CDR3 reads CAISEQGQGYGYTF. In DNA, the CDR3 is TGTGCCATCAGTGAGCAAGGACAGGGTTATGGCTACACCTTC.

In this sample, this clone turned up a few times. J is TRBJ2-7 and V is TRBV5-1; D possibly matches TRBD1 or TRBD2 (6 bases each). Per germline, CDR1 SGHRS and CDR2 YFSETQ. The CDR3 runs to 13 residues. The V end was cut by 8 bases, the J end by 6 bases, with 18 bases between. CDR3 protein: CASGTGSGLEQYF. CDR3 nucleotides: TGCGCCAGTGGAACAGGGTCGGGACTCGAGCAGTACTTC.

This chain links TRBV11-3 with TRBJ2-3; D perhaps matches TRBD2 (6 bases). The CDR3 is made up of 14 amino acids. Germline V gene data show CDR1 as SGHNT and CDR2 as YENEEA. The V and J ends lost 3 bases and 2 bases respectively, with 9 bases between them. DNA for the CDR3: TGTGCCAGCAGCTTCCGGGGGTACACAGATACGCAGTATTTT. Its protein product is CASSFRGYTDTQYF.

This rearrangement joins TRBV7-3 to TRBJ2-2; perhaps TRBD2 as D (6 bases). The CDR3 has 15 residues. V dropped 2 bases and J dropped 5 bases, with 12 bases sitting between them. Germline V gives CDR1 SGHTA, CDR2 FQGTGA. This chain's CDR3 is CASSLFGGLTGELFF. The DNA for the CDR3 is TGTGCCAGCAGCTTATTCGGGGGTTTAACCGGGGAGCTGTTTTTT.

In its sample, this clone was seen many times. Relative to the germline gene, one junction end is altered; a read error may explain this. CDR3: CATSSGAGYGYTF. The DNA for the CDR3 is TGTGCCACCAGTTCAGGGGCCGGCTATGGCTACACCTTC. This chain joins TRBV27 and TRBJ1-2, with a weak D call TRBD1 (6 bases). Germline V gene sequence: CDR1 MNHEY, CDR2 SMNVEV (reference sequence). The CDR3 has 13 residues.

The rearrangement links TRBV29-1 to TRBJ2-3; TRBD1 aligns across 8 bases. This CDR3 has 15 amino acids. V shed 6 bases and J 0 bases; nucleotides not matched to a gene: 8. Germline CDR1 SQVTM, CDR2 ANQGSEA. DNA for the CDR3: TGCAGCGTGGGGACAGGAGTCTCTAGCACAGATACGCAGTATTTT. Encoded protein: CSVGTGVSSTDTQYF.

CDR3 residues: CASSLRQVNTEAFF. CDR3 coding DNA: TGTGCCAGCAGTCTACGACAGGTTAACACTGAAGCTTTCTTT. V usage is TRBV6-5 and J usage is TRBJ1-1; perhaps TRBD1 as D (6 bases). Germline V gives CDR1 MNHEY, CDR2 SVGAGI. Trimming removed 5 bases at V and 2 bases at J, with 12 bases between. This CDR3 has 14 residues.

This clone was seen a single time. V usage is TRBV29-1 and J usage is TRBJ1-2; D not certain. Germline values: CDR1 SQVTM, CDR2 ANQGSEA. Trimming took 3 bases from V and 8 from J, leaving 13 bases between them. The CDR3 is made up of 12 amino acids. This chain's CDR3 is CSVDNRSGGYTF. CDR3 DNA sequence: TGCAGCGTTGACAACCGCTCGGGCGGCTACACCTTC.

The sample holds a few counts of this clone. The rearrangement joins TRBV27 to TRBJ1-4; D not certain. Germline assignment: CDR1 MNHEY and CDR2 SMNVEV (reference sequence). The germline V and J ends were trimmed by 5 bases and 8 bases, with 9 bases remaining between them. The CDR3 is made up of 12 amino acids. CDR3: CASSRDQEKLFF. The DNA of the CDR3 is TGTGCCAGCAGTCGGGATCAGGAAAAACTGTTTTTT.